This paragraph reports one TCR beta chain. The target of this receptor is not known. No base quality values were provided; no much bigger clone lies one nucleotide off. The CDR3 runs 13 amino acids, cysteine and phenylalanine included. The only DNA kept is the CDR3, 39 bases in frame from the first base. The germline V gene supplies CDR1 MNHNS and CDR2 SASEGT. V is shortened by 6 bases, J by 4 bases, and the region joining them spans 10 bases. This sample was included in a study of T-cell reconstitution after alpha-beta-depleted transplantation in children (dated by TCRdb to 2015 to 2016). About the study as a whole: The study quantitatively tracked T-cell immune reconstitution after TCRalphabeta/CD19-depleted allogeneic hematopoietic cell transplantation in children using TCR repertoire profiling.

In light of the paper, this sample's treatment or condition label describes: allogeneic hematopoietic cell transplantation with graft depleted of TCRalphabeta T cells and CD19 B cells. The transplant recipients were children given TCRalphabeta/CD19-depleted allogeneic hematopoietic cell grafts. The paper as a whole reports these results and caveats: The high TCRbeta diversity at day 60 in some patients was ascribed to recipient T cells and intrathymic progenitors that had survived conditioning. The frequencies of hyperexpanded clones fell over the following months, and after one year, T-cell counts and TCRbeta diversity were mostly attributed to newly produced T cells. Apparently early alphabetaT-cell count recovery about two months after transplant reportedly relied on only several hundred rapidly expanded clones derived from non-depleted graft cells.

Libraries were built with PCR. Sequencing relied on an Illumina HiSeq 2500. To normalize quantification of the TCRbeta repertoire, the TCR libraries were built with molecular barcoding that relied on unique molecular identifiers. Using fastp at Q25 and MiXCR, TCRdb reprocessed the public reads and kept productive beta chains. Rows are unified per CDR3 protein, each entry keeping the most common DNA and genes. The sample table holds roughly 400,000 distinct CDR3 sequences, of which about 40% were seen once. The biggest ten clones account for 25% to 30% of the sample. This sequence originates from a girl aged 2 to 9 with aplastic anemia, due to receive a stem cell transplant. Sequencing was performed on PBMCs, taken before TCRalphabeta/CD19-depleted stem cell transplant. This chain is built from TRBV6-1 and TRBJ2-1; TRBD2 is a weak D gene call, 5 bases matching. The nucleotides read TGTGCCAGCAGGACCGACTATTACAATGAGCAGTTCTTC. Its amino acids are CASRTDYYNEQFF.